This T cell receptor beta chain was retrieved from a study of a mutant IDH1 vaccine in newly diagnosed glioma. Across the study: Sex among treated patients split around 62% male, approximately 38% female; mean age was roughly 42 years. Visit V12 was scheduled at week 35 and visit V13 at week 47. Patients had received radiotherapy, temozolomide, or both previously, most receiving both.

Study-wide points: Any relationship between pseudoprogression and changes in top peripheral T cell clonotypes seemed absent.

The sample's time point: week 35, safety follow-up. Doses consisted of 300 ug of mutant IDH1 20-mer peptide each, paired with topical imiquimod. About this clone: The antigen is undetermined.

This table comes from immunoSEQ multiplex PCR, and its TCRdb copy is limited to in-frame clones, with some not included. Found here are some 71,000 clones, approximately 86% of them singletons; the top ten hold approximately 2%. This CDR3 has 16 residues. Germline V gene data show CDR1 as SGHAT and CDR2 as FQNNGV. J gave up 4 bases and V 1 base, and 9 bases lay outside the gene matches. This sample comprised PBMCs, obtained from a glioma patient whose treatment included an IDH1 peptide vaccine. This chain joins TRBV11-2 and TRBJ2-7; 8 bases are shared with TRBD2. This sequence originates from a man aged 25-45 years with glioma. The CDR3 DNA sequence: TGTGCCAGCAGCTTAGTATACGGCGGGGGGAAGTACGAGCAGTACTTC. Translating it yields CASSLVYGGGKYEQYF.